One and the same sample provided the 13 T cell receptor beta chains below, sequenced in a study of blood T cell repertoires in COVID-19. Clones were sequenced by immunoSEQ multiplex PCR, and TCRdb holds only the in-frame ones, with some missing. The sample carries tens of thousands of clones, around 87% recorded once. Sequencing input: peripheral blood. These receptor sequences come from a middle-aged man with acute or convalescent COVID-19.

The chain couples TRBV7-9 to TRBJ2-6; 8 bases line up with TRBD2. CDR1 and CDR2 from the germline V gene are SEHNR and FQNEAQ (reference sequence). The CDR3 is 16 amino acids. J was trimmed by 4 bases and V by 0 bases; bases with no gene match: 2. The DNA of the CDR3 is TGTGCCAGCAGCTTAGCTAGCGGGGCCGGGGCCAACGTCCTGACTTTC. Protein sequence: CASSLASGAGANVLTF.

This sequence joins TRBV9 and TRBJ2-2, with D uncertain. The CDR3 extends over 14 amino acids. Germline assignment: CDR1 SGDLS and CDR2 YYNGEE. V was pared by 0 bases and J by 6 bases, with 9 bases between. The CDR3 here is CASSVVSTPGELFF. The CDR3 coding sequence is TGTGCCAGCAGCGTAGTGTCGACTCCCGGGGAGCTGTTTTTT. The whole variable domain, filled in from reference TRBV9 and TRBJ2-2, reads DSGVTQTPKHLITATGQRVTLRCSPRSGDLSVYWYQQSLDQGLQFLIQYYNGEERAKGNILERFSAQQFPDLHSELNLSSLELGDSALYFCASSVVSTPGELFFGEGSRLTVL.

The CDR3 DNA follows: TGTGCCAGTAGTGACGGACTAGCGGGGACCCAAGAGACCCAGTACTTC. Encoded protein: CASSDGLAGTQETQYF. The V and J genes are TRBV19 and TRBJ2-5, with 12 positions matching TRBD2. CDR1 LNHDA and CDR2 SQIVND come from the germline V gene (reference sequence). This CDR3 region has 16 residues. Losses at the gene ends were 5 bases for V and 1 base for J; bases not matched to a gene: 5. Full variable domain (remainder filled in from reference TRBV19 and TRBJ2-5): DGGITQSPKYLFRKEGQNVTLSCEQNLNHDAMYWYRQDPGQGLRLIYYSQIVNDFQKGDIAEGYSVSREKKESFPLTVTSAQKNPTAFYLCASSDGLAGTQETQYFGPGTRLLVL.

This chain uses TRBV28 with TRBJ1-2, with TRBD1 matching over 9 bases. The CDR3 is 14 residues long. Germline lookup yields CDR1 MDHEN and CDR2 SYDVKM. V shed 8 bases and J 7 bases; nucleotides not matched to a gene: 11. In nucleotides, the CDR3 is TGTGCCAGCCGGACAGGGGTCAACACGGGTGGCTACACCTTC. Translated, it gives CASRTGVNTGGYTF.

This clone occurred a few times. The chain is built from TRBV19 and TRBJ1-5; D remains unclear. The CDR3 is 17 amino acids. With 3 bases removed from V and 2 bases from J, the gap between germline ends came to 17 bases. Germline V lookup: CDR1 LNHDA, CDR2 SQIVND (reference sequence). The CDR3 nucleotides are TGTGCCAGTAGTATGGCGCGTAGTCGGGTGCGCAATCAGCCCCAGCATTTT. Translating it yields CASSMARSRVRNQPQHF.

This sequence joins TRBV7-9 and TRBJ1-2, with 10 bases fitting TRBD1. Germline CDR1 reads SEHNR; CDR2 reads FQNEAQ (reference sequence). The V and J ends lost 7 bases and 4 bases, in that order; junction bases with no gene match: 12. The CDR3 spans 16 residues. The CDR3 reads CASTTGQGSSPYGYTF. The CDR3 bases are TGTGCCAGCACCACGGGACAGGGGTCCTCCCCCTATGGCTACACCTTC.

With regard to this clone: Other DNA sequences within the sample encode an identical CDR3. The J gene is TRBJ2-3, the V gene TRBV18; 14 bases agree with TRBD2. Germline CDR1 reads KGHSH; CDR2 reads LQKENI. The CDR3 has 17 amino acids. With V trimmed by 0 bases and J by 1 base, 0 bases remained unmatched. Written as DNA, the CDR3 is TGTGCCAGCTCACCACCGGGACTAGCGGGAGGCACAGATACGCAGTATTTT. Its protein is CASSPPGLAGGTDTQYF. The full variable domain, in which reference TRBV18 and TRBJ2-3 provide the parts outside the CDR3, is NAGVMQNPRHLVRRRGQEARLRCSPMKGHSHVYWYRQLPEEGLKFMVYLQKENIIDESGMPKERFSAEFPKEGPSILRIQQVVRGDSAAYFCASSPPGLAGGTDTQYFGPGTRLTVL.

This clone has a single count. J is TRBJ2-5 and V is TRBV24-1; TRBD2 aligns across 13 bases. V trimming: 4 bases; J trimming: 5 bases; junction bases outside the gene matches: 6. CDR1 is KGHDR, CDR2 SFDVKD, per germline. This CDR3 contains 16 residues. The DNA for the CDR3 is TGTGCCACCAGTGACCGGACTAGCGGGAGTTTGGAGACCCAGTACTTC. Its translation is CATSDRTSGSLETQYF.

This chain connects TRBV6-6 to TRBJ2-5, with 11 nucleotides matching TRBD2. The ends lost 4 bases at V and 7 bases at J; junction bases unmatched: 8. Germline CDR1 is MNHNY and CDR2 is SVGAGI (reference sequence). The CDR3 totals 15 residues. CDR3 protein: CASSFHRLAGLTQYF. The CDR3 nucleotides are TGTGCCAGCAGTTTTCACAGACTAGCGGGATTGACCCAGTACTTC.

V gene TRBV28 combines with J gene TRBJ2-3, with 10 bases lining up with TRBD1. Germline V gives CDR1 MDHEN, CDR2 SYDVKM. Trimming at V came to 7 bases and at J to 3 bases, leaving 7 bases not matched to a gene. CDR3 length equals 15 residues. The DNA of the CDR3 is TGTGCCAGCATCCCGGGACAGGGGAGTACAGATACGCAGTATTTT. This codes for CASIPGQGSTDTQYF.

This chain uses TRBV5-1 with TRBJ2-3; no reliable D call. V dropped 6 bases and J dropped 1 base, with 9 bases sitting between them. The CDR3 is 13 residues long. The germline V gene encodes CDR1 SGHRS and CDR2 YFSETQ. The CDR3 DNA reads TGCGCCAGCACCCTCACGGGCACAGATACGCAGTATTTT. Protein sequence: CASTLTGTDTQYF.

The CDR3 DNA reads as TGTGCCAGTAGCCTGACAGGGGGTCTCGCTGAAGCTTTCTTT. It codes for CASSLTGGLAEAFF. This chain uses TRBV19 with TRBJ1-1; 9 bases fit TRBD1. The CDR3 extends over 14 amino acids. V shed 6 bases and J 6 bases; nucleotides not matched to a gene: 8. Germline V gene data show CDR1 as LNHDA and CDR2 as SQIVND (reference sequence).

The chain recombines TRBV29-1 with TRBJ2-1; the match to TRBD1 covers 10 bases. CDR3 length equals 13 residues. V was pared by 4 bases and J by 4 bases, with 1 base of the junction left unmatched. Germline CDR1 and CDR2: SQVTM and ANQGSEA. The CDR3 loop reads CSVGTGGYNEQFF. CDR3 sequence (DNA): TGCAGCGTTGGGACAGGGGGTTACAATGAGCAGTTCTTC.